The TCR beta chain described here comes from a study of blood T cells in healthy people across ages. Study-wide points: In the absence of known donor CMV status, changes in expanded clonotypes were possibly confounded. Comparison with aged donors showed that long-lived donors had more naive CD4+ cells and higher diversity.

The junction had 2 bases not matched to a gene; V was cut back by 3 bases and J by 8 bases. The length of the CDR3 is 14 residues. Germline lookup yields CDR1 SEHNR and CDR2 FQNEAQ (reference sequence). On this clonotype: The antigen remains unidentified.

Sample-barcoded 5' priming and a J-beta primer mix drove a second PCR of about 6 to 12 cycles. TCRdb independently ran MiXCR on the 5' RACE reads; one entry per CDR3 protein. The sample shows about a million distinct CDR3 sequences, 45% to 60% of them seen only once. Sequenced material: blood. The clonotype was recovered from a woman aged 60-75 years in good health. This chain links TRBV7-9 with TRBJ2-1; 12 nucleotides match TRBD2. DNA of the CDR3: TGTGCCAGCAGCTTCCTAGCGGGAGGGGATGAGCAGTTCTTC. It specifies CASSFLAGGDEQFF.